Reported below is one TCR beta chain. This specimen comes from a study of blood T cell repertoires in COVID-19. The overall study: COVID-19 samples, acute and convalescent, were from the United States, Italy and Spain.

V lost 5 bases to trimming and J lost 0 bases, with 13 bases between them. This CDR3 region has 15 residues. Germline-derived CDR1 and CDR2 are SGHRS and YFSETQ. Sequenced by immunoSEQ multiplex PCR; TCRdb stores in-frame clones only, minus some. The sample has about 98,000 clones, around 72% seen once. The sequencing input was peripheral blood. This chain joins TRBV5-1 and TRBJ2-3, with a possible D match to TRBD2 (5 bases). This sequence originates from a man aged 70-80 years with acute or convalescent COVID-19. The CDR3 DNA is TGCGCCAGCAGATATATAGCGCCTAGCACAGATACGCAGTATTTT. This sequence encodes CASRYIAPSTDTQYF.